This TCR beta chain was sequenced in a study of T-cell reconstitution after alpha-beta-depleted transplantation in children. Broader study findings: As was reported, about two months after transplant, alpha-beta T cells came from several hundred expanded graft clones. From surviving recipient T cells and thymic progenitors came the high day-60 TCRbeta diversity observed in some patients.

To note about this clonotype: Its antigen remains unknown.

Unique molecular identifiers were used in preparing the TCRbeta library. MiXCR was run by TCRdb on the PCR reads, yielding one entry per CDR3 protein. The table lists approximately 490,000 distinct CDR3 sequences, roughly a tenth of them singletons. V lost 0 bases and J 9 bases, leaving 12 bases between the germline ends. Germline CDR1 reads MGHRA; CDR2 reads YSYEKL. CDR3 length equals 13 residues. The rearrangement uses TRBV4-1 and TRBJ2-7; tentative D call: TRBD1 (6 bases). The sequencing here drew on PBMCs, taken before TCRalphabeta/CD19-depleted stem cell transplant. The receptor's source is a child aged 2 to 15 with inherited bone marrow failure, due to receive a stem cell transplant. The CDR3 sequence is CASSQEGASGQYF. As DNA, the CDR3 is TGCGCCAGCAGCCAAGAGGGGGCCAGTGGGCAGTACTTC.